This T cell receptor beta chain was sequenced in a study of response to subunit inactivated influenza vaccine. TCRdb processed the RT-PCR reads anew with MiXCR; each CDR3 protein has one entry. The data contain hundreds of thousands of distinct CDR3 sequences, roughly 10% of them singletons. Germline CDR1 and CDR2: SGHTA and FQGNSA. The CDR3 sequence is 14 residues long. Trimming removed 2 bases from V and 6 bases from J, with 11 bases in between. These records were also assigned to another study, of T cells expressing NK-cell markers. From that second work: UMIs accompanied the 5'RACE template switching by which TCR beta cDNA was made. There were seven HCMV-seropositive donors and one seronegative donor among the eight sequenced. The sorts in several experiments were restricted to alpha-beta TCR T cells by an anti-gamma-delta TCR antibody. Dominant NKG2C+ clonotypes accounted for roughly 1.0-8% of CD8+ T cells in several donors. Leadership of the CD3+CD56-NKG2C+ fraction also belonged to these clonotypes in a handful of donors.

This clonotype originated in a man aged 50 to 60 who received an inactivated influenza vaccine. V usage is TRBV7-2 and J usage is TRBJ1-5; D gene ambiguous. The material sequenced was PBMCs from blood, taken on the day of vaccination. CDR3 sequence (DNA): TGTGCCAGCAGCTTACTGGGGTCGGGTCAGCCCCAGCATTTT. As protein: CASSLLGSGQPQHF.